Listed here are 18 T cell receptor beta chains from one sample, sequenced in a study of blood T cells in healthy people across ages. Alongside a J-beta primer mix, a sample-barcoded 5' primer served in a second PCR lasting roughly 7 to 11 cycles. A single record per CDR3 protein comes from TCRdb applying MiXCR to the 5' RACE reads. The data hold roughly 1,500,000 distinct CDR3 sequences, with about 31% observed a single time. The specimen was blood. The origin of the receptors is a woman in her 30s in good health.

As regards this clonotype: At one boundary the junction diverges from the germline segment, which might be a read error. The rearrangement links TRBV20-1 to TRBJ2-7, with no clear D. This CDR3 spans 13 amino acids. Germline CDR1 and CDR2: DFQATT and SNEGSKA (reference sequence). The CDR3 loop is CRASFSGTYEQYF. In nucleotides, the CDR3 is TGCAGAGCTAGTTTTTCTGGGACCTACGAGCAGTACTTC.

This clonotype was counted a few times. The V and J genes are TRBV6-5 and TRBJ2-7; TRBD1 matches at 9 bases. Per germline, CDR1 MNHEY and CDR2 SVGAGI. The CDR3 is 16 residues long. The V segment lost 5 bases and the J segment 1 base; nucleotides outside the gene matches: 9. The CDR3 loop is CASSRSLQGASYEQYF. The CDR3 coding sequence is TGTGCCAGCAGTCGGAGCTTACAGGGGGCGTCCTACGAGCAGTACTTC.

In the case of this clonotype: This may come from a read error, since a much larger clone is one base off. J is TRBJ2-3 and V is TRBV29-1; TRBD2 matches at 10 bases. CDR1 and CDR2 from the germline V gene are SQVTM and ANQGSEA. The CDR3 runs to 15 residues. CDR3 nucleotide sequence: TGCAGCGTCCGGCGGGCTAGCGGGAGCACAGATATGCAGTATTTT. Translated, it gives CSVRRASGSTDMQYF.

In its sample, this clonotype was seen a few times. V gene TRBV30 combines with J gene TRBJ1-4, with no clear D. Deletions cut 3 bases from V and 7 bases from J, with 6 bases between. This CDR3 has 11 amino acids. The germline V gene has CDR1 GTSNPN and CDR2 SVGIG (reference sequence). DNA of the CDR3: TGTGCCTGGAGGTTCGGTGAAAAACTGTTTTTT. This codes for CAWRFGEKLFF.

The chain links TRBV30 to TRBJ2-5, with D possibly matching TRBD1 (6 bases). Germline CDR1 is GTSNPN and CDR2 is SVGIG (reference sequence). Trimming shortened V by 0 bases and J by 11 bases, and 16 bases separated the two germline ends. This CDR3 spans 13 amino acids. The CDR3 DNA reads as TGTGCCTGGAGTGTCCAGGGGCTCGGGGAGCAGTACTTC. Translation gives CAWSVQGLGEQYF.

V gene TRBV12-5 combines with J gene TRBJ2-1, with TRBD2 identical over 15 bases. Per germline, CDR1 LGHNT and CDR2 FRNRAP. V was clipped by 5 bases and J by 0 bases; unmatched bases: 8. The CDR3 has 19 amino acids. The CDR3 sequence is CASGPGTSGGFSSYNEQFF. The CDR3 nucleotides are TGTGCTAGTGGTCCAGGGACTAGCGGGGGGTTTAGCTCCTACAATGAGCAGTTCTTC. Filled out from reference TRBV12-5 and TRBJ2-1, the complete variable domain reads DARVTQTPRHKVTEMGQEVTMRCQPILGHNTVFWYRQTMMQGLELLAYFRNRAPLDDSGMPKDRFSAEMPDATLATLKIQPSEPRDSAVYFCASGPGTSGGFSSYNEQFFGPGTRLTVL.

The chain has TRBV28 and TRBJ2-7; D possibly corresponds to TRBD2 (6 bases). Germline V CDR1 and CDR2: MDHEN, SYDVKM. Between the trimmed V and J ends, which lost 10 bases and 7 bases, there was a span of 14 bases. CDR3 length: 11 residues. The CDR3 here is CATIGGNEQYF. The CDR3 DNA is TGTGCCACCATCGGGGGAAATGAGCAGTACTTC.

The chain combines TRBV20-1 with TRBJ2-1; unclear D gene. CDR1 and CDR2 from the germline V gene are DFQATT and SNEGSKA (reference sequence). V was shortened by 3 bases and J by 9 bases, with 15 bases between the two germline ends. CDR3 size: 13 residues. CDR3 coding DNA: TGCAGTGCTAGCCAAAACTTAGATTCTGAGCAGTTCTTC. It yields the protein CSASQNLDSEQFF.

The chain recombines TRBV9 with TRBJ2-7; 7 bases fit TRBD1. Trimming took 3 bases from V and 0 from J; bases not matched to a gene: 12. Germline CDR1 reads SGDLS; CDR2 reads YYNGEE. The CDR3 extends over 17 amino acids. CDR3 nucleotides: TGTGCCAGCAGCGCCAACCCCCAGGGGGACCCCTCCTACGAGCAGTACTTC. This sequence encodes CASSANPQGDPSYEQYF.

This clonotype was detected a few times. This chain joins TRBV27 and TRBJ2-3; 10 bases match TRBD1. The germline gives CDR1 MNHEY, CDR2 SMNVEV (reference sequence). The CDR3 covers 19 residues. V lost 6 bases, J lost 3 bases, and 18 bases stayed unmatched. CDR3 residues: CASRLTGTGATRTTDTQYF. CDR3 bases: TGTGCCAGCAGGCTAACTGGGACAGGGGCTACCAGAACAACAGATACGCAGTATTTT.

The chain recombines TRBV28 with TRBJ2-1; D possibly corresponds to TRBD1 (5 bases). The germline CDR1 and CDR2 sequences are MDHEN and SYDVKM. Trimming removed 6 bases at V and 4 bases at J, with 16 bases between. The CDR3 runs 15 residues. This chain's CDR3 is CASSPQGQDYNEQFF. For the CDR3, the DNA is TGTGCCAGCAGCCCCCAAGGACAAGATTACAATGAGCAGTTCTTC.

The sample holds a few counts of this clonotype. Being one base from a much bigger clone, this may be a read error. V usage is TRBV29-1 and J usage is TRBJ2-7; 7 bases align to TRBD1. V shed 7 bases and J 7 bases; nucleotides not matched to a gene: 10. The germline CDR1 and CDR2 sequences are SQVTM and ANQGSEA. CDR3 size: 12 residues. The CDR3 sequence: CSGGTVYNEQYF. CDR3 DNA sequence: TGCAGCGGGGGGACAGTCTACAATGAGCAGTACTTC.

This clonotype has a count of ten or more. The rearrangement joins TRBV10-3 to TRBJ2-5, with D tentatively TRBD2 (5 bases). The V end was cut by 0 bases, the J end by 4 bases, with 12 bases between. Germline-derived CDR1 and CDR2 are ENHRY and SYGVKD. This CDR3 region has 15 residues. CDR3 loop: CAISESVGSGETQYF. For the CDR3, the DNA is TGTGCCATCAGTGAGTCGGTGGGGAGCGGAGAGACCCAGTACTTC.

This clonotype was recorded at least ten times. The chain joins TRBV20-1 to TRBJ2-1; TRBD2 aligns across 11 bases. V lost 4 bases, J lost 9 bases, and 8 bases stayed unmatched. CDR1 is DFQATT, CDR2 SNEGSKA, per germline (reference sequence). The CDR3 has 14 amino acids. The CDR3 coding sequence is TGCAGTGCTATTCTAGCGGGGGGACAAACTGAGCAGTTCTTC. It codes for CSAILAGGQTEQFF.

The chain couples TRBV6-1 to TRBJ1-5; D is undetermined. Deletions cut 2 bases from V and 6 bases from J, with 5 bases between. CDR1 is MNHNS and CDR2 is SASEGT in the germline V gene. This CDR3 region has 12 residues. Here the CDR3 reads CASSESAQPQHF. In DNA, the CDR3 is TGTGCCAGCAGTGAATCCGCTCAGCCCCAGCATTTT.

This chain links TRBV14 with TRBJ2-7, with TRBD2 identical over 7 bases. In germline, CDR1 is SGHDN, CDR2 FVKESK. V dropped 0 bases and J dropped 1; count of bases not matched to a gene: 12. The CDR3 length is 18 residues. DNA for the CDR3: TGTGCCAGCAGCCAAGAGGGCGCGCGCGCGGGGGAATCCTACGAGCAGTACTTC. Translating gives CASSQEGARAGESYEQYF.

The chain recombines TRBV30 with TRBJ1-2; 7 nucleotides align to TRBD1. This CDR3 is built from 15 residues. Germline V gene data show CDR1 as GTSNPN and CDR2 as SVGIG (reference sequence). The ends lost 0 bases at V and 6 bases at J; junction bases unmatched: 10. The CDR3 is CAWSVLGRGAHGYTF. The CDR3 DNA is TGTGCCTGGAGTGTACTAGGCAGGGGGGCTCATGGCTACACCTTC. The variable domain in full, with the rest retrieved from reference TRBV30 and TRBJ1-2, is SQTIHQWPATLVQPVGSPLSLECTVEGTSNPNLYWYRQAAGRGLQLLFYSVGIGQISSEVPQNLSASRPQDRQFILSSKKLLLSDSGFYLCAWSVLGRGAHGYTFGSGTRLTVV.

The chain joins TRBV6-5 to TRBJ2-7; weak D call: TRBD2 (5 bases). The V and J ends lost 0 bases and 6 bases respectively, with 15 bases between them. The CDR3 loop spans 15 amino acids. Germline V gene data show CDR1 as MNHEY and CDR2 as SVGAGI. This CDR3 is CASSYSGQSGSEQYF. CDR3 in DNA: TGTGCCAGCAGTTACTCCGGGCAGAGCGGCAGCGAGCAGTACTTC.